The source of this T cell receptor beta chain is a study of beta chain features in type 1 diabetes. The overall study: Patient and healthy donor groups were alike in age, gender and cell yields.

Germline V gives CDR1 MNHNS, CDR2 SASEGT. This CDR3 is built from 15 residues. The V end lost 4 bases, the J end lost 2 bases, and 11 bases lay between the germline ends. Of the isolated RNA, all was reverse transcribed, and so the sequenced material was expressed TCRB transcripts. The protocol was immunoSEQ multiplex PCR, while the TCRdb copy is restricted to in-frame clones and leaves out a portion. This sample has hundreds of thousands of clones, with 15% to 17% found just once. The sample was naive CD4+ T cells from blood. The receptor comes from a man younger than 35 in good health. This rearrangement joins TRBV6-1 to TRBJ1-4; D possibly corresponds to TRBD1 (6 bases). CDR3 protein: CASSVNRATNEKLFF. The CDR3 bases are TGTGCCAGCAGTGTTAACAGGGCCACTAATGAAAAACTGTTTTTT.